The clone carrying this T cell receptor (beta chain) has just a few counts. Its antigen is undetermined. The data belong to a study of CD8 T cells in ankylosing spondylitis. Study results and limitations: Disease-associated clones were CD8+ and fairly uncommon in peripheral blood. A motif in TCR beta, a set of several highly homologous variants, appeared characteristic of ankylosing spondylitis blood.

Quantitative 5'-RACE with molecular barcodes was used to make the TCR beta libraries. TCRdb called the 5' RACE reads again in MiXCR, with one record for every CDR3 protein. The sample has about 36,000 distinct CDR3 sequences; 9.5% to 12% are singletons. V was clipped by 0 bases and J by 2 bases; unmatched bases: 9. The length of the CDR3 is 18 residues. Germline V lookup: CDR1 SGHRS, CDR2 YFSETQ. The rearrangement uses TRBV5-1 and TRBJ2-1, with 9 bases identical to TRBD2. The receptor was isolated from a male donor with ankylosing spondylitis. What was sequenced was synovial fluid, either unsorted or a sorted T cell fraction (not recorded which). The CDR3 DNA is TGCGCCAGCAGCTTGGAAGTTTTGGCTAGCGGGACCTACAATGAGCAGTTCTTC. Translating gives CASSLEVLASGTYNEQFF. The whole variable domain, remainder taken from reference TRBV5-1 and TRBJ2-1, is KAGVTQTPRYLIKTRGQQVTLSCSPISGHRSVSWYQQTPGQGLQFLFEYFSETQRNKGNFPGRFSGRQFSNSRSEMNVSTLELGDSALYLCASSLEVLASGTYNEQFFGPGTRLTVL.